The 15 T cell receptor beta chains below were found in one sample sequenced in a study of T cell clones after liver transplantation. Only in-frame clones appear in the TCRdb table, and some are missing; sequencing was by immunoSEQ multiplex PCR. The repertoire includes more than 95,000 clones, over 75% of them detected once, and approximately 0.78% sits in the top ten. Sequencing was performed on CD4+ T cells from blood, taken 12 months after liver transplant. Every receptor here comes from a human patient who received a liver transplant. Some T cells may be the graft donor's.

The chain couples TRBV4-1 to TRBJ2-4, with 7 bases fitting TRBD1. V shed 0 bases and J 0 bases; nucleotides not matched to a gene: 14. This CDR3 has 20 amino acids. Germline V gives CDR1 MGHRA, CDR2 YSYEKL. In DNA, the CDR3 is TGCGCCAGCAGCCAAGATCTTGACAGGGCCGCCGTCCTAGCCAAAAACATTCAGTACTTC. It specifies CASSQDLDRAAVLAKNIQYF.

The chain carries TRBV11-2 and TRBJ2-7; 7 bases are shared with TRBD2. V shed 3 bases and J 1 base; nucleotides not matched to a gene: 6. The CDR3 has 15 amino acids. Germline values: CDR1 SGHAT, CDR2 FQNNGV. CDR3 nucleotides: TGTGCCAGCAGCTTGGCTAGCGGAGATTCCTACGAGCAGTACTTC. Its protein is CASSLASGDSYEQYF.

This clone was detected a few times. The chain joins TRBV4-3 to TRBJ2-4; a possible D gene is TRBD1 (6 bases). V dropped 0 bases and J dropped 3 bases, with 15 bases sitting between them. CDR3 size: 17 residues. CDR1 is LGHNA and CDR2 is YSLEER in the germline V gene. The CDR3: CASSQEFGRTVKNIQYF. CDR3 in DNA: TGCGCCAGCAGCCAAGAATTTGGCAGGACAGTCAAAAACATTCAGTACTTC.

The gene calls are TRBV5-1 and TRBJ2-3; no reliable D call. Trimming took 0 bases from V and 0 from J, leaving 5 bases between them. Germline V gives CDR1 SGHRS, CDR2 YFSETQ. The CDR3 consists of 14 residues. The CDR3, as DNA: TGCGCCAGCAGCTTGGCGGGCAGCACAGATACGCAGTATTTT. This gives the protein CASSLAGSTDTQYF.

The rearrangement links TRBV30 to TRBJ2-3; TRBD2 matches 11 bases. CDR1 is GTSNPN, CDR2 SVGIG, per germline (reference sequence). J was trimmed by 10 bases and V by 3 bases; bases with no gene match: 15. The CDR3 contains 16 residues. The CDR3 sequence is CAWRGGTSGSELAQYF. As DNA, the CDR3 is TGTGCCTGGAGAGGGGGAACTAGCGGGAGTGAATTAGCGCAGTATTTT.

The chain is built from TRBV2 and TRBJ1-4, with 8 positions matching TRBD1. This CDR3 is built from 13 residues. Germline CDR1 reads SNHLY; CDR2 reads FYNNEI. The CDR3 loop reads CAGAGQENEKLFF. The CDR3 DNA follows: TGTGCAGGTGCGGGACAGGAAAATGAAAAACTGTTTTTT.

The chain joins TRBV9 to TRBJ1-2; D possibly corresponds to TRBD1 (5 bases). The germline V gene has CDR1 SGDLS and CDR2 YYNGEE. The V end lost 4 bases, the J end lost 8 bases, and 15 bases lay between the germline ends. The CDR3 has 13 amino acids. The CDR3 bases are TGTGCCAGCAGCTCCGGGACCCTCGGGGGCTACACCTTC. Amino acid sequence: CASSSGTLGGYTF.

The chain links TRBV2 to TRBJ1-5; 10 bases match TRBD1. Per germline, CDR1 SNHLY and CDR2 FYNNEI. V trimming: 6 bases; J trimming: 10 bases; junction bases outside the gene matches: 6. CDR3 length equals 13 residues. The CDR3: CASSGQGETPQHF. In DNA, the CDR3 is TGTGCCAGCAGCGGACAGGGGGAGACTCCCCAGCATTTT.

The chain uses TRBV11-2 and TRBJ2-7; D possibly corresponds to TRBD1 (6 bases). CDR3 size: 17 residues. Trimming stripped 3 bases from V and 3 bases from J, with 21 bases between. From germline, CDR1 is SGHAT and CDR2 FQNNGV. This CDR3 reads CASSLNSGQIKFYEQYF. Here the CDR3 DNA reads TGTGCCAGCAGCTTGAATTCTGGACAGATAAAATTCTACGAGCAGTACTTC.

The chain links TRBV18 to TRBJ1-1, with 7 bases identical to TRBD1. The germline CDR1 and CDR2 sequences are KGHSH and LQKENI. J was trimmed by 1 base and V by 3 bases; bases with no gene match: 14. The CDR3 loop spans 18 amino acids. CDR3 protein: CASSPPEGRGVSNTEAFF. CDR3 in DNA: TGTGCCAGCTCACCTCCTGAGGGCAGGGGGGTGTCGAACACTGAAGCTTTCTTT.

The chain employs TRBV11-3 and TRBJ1-1, with D possibly matching TRBD1 (5 bases). Germline CDR1 SGHNT, CDR2 YENEEA. Trimming shortened V by 1 base and J by 2 bases, and 8 bases separated the two germline ends. The CDR3 loop spans 14 amino acids. In nucleotides, the CDR3 is TGTGCCAGCAGCTTAGTGGGGGATAACACTGAAGCTTTCTTT. Its translation: CASSLVGDNTEAFF.

V and J are TRBV11-3 and TRBJ2-5, with TRBD2 as a possible D gene (5 bases). V dropped 4 bases and J dropped 4 bases, with 13 bases sitting between them. The CDR3 runs 14 residues. Per the germline V gene, CDR1 is SGHNT and CDR2 is YENEEA. The CDR3 loop is CASSSPFGVETQYF. The CDR3 region has the DNA TGTGCCAGCAGCTCCCCCTTCGGGGTAGAGACCCAGTACTTC. Based on the CDR3 plus reference TRBV11-3 and TRBJ2-5, the full variable domain is EAGVVQSPRYKIIEKKQPVAFWCNPISGHNTLYWYLQNLGQGPELLIRYENEEAVDDSQLPKDRFSAERLKGVDSTLKIQPAELGDSAVYLCASSSPFGVETQYFGPGTRLLVL.

The CDR3 region has the DNA TGCGCCAGCAGCCAAGAACTGGGACAGGCGGGGGGCCCCTACGAGCAGTACTTC. Translation gives CASSQELGQAGGPYEQYF. The chain has TRBV4-1 and TRBJ2-7, with D possibly being TRBD1 or TRBD2 (8 bases each). Trimming stripped 0 bases from V and 2 bases from J, with 20 bases between. CDR1 MGHRA and CDR2 YSYEKL come from the germline V gene. This CDR3 region has 18 residues.

The V call is TRBV7-3, the J call TRBJ2-1; tentative D call: TRBD2 (6 bases). CDR1 is SGHTA and CDR2 is FQGTGA in the germline V gene. CDR3 size: 14 residues. Trimming pared 5 bases from V and 3 bases from J, leaving 11 bases between. The CDR3 here is CASSPVSGYNEQFF. CDR3 sequence (DNA): TGTGCCAGCAGCCCTGTTAGCGGCTACAATGAGCAGTTCTTC. Full variable domain (outside the CDR3, taken from reference TRBV7-3 and TRBJ2-1): GAGVSQTPSNKVTEKGKYVELRCDPISGHTALYWYRQSLGQGPEFLIYFQGTGAADDSGLPNDRFFAVRPEGSVSTLKIQRTERGDSAVYLCASSPVSGYNEQFFGPGTRLTVL.

The chain joins TRBV4-1 to TRBJ1-2, with 8 bases lining up with TRBD1. With V trimmed by 4 bases and J by 4 bases, 5 bases remained unmatched. Germline CDR1 MGHRA, CDR2 YSYEKL. CDR3 length: 14 amino acids. The CDR3 is CASSPGQGGYGYTF. CDR3 coding DNA: TGCGCCAGCAGCCCCGGACAGGGTGGCTATGGCTACACCTTC.